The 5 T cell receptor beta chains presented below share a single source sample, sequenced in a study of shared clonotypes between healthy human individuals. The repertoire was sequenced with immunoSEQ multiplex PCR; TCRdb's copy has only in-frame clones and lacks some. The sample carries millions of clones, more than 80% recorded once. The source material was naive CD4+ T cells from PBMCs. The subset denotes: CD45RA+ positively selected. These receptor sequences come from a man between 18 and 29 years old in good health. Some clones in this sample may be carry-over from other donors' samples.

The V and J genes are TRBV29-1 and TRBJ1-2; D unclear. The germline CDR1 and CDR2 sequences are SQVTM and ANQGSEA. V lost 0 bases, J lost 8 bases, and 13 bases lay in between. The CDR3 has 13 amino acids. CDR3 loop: CSVEDVRRGGYTF. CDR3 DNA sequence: TGCAGCGTTGAAGATGTCCGGCGCGGGGGCTACACCTTC.

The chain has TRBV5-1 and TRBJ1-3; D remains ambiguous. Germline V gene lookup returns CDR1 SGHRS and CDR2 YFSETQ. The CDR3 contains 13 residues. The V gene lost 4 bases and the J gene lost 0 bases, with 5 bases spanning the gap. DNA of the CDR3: TGCGCCAGCAGCCGACCCTCTGGAAACACCATATATTTT. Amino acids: CASSRPSGNTIYF.

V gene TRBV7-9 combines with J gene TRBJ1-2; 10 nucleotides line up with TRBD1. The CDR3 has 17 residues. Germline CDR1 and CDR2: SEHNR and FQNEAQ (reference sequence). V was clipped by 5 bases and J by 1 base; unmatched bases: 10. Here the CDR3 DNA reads TGTGCCAGCAGCACCCGACAGGGGGCTTGGGGTAACTATGGCTACACCTTC. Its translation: CASSTRQGAWGNYGYTF.

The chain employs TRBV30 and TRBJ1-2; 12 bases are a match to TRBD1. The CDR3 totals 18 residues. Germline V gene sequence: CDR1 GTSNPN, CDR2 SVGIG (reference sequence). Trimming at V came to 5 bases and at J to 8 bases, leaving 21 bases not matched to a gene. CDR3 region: CAWSRTRDRGPPTGGYTF. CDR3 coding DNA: TGTGCCTGGTCCCGCACCCGGGACAGGGGGCCTCCTACAGGAGGCTACACCTTC.

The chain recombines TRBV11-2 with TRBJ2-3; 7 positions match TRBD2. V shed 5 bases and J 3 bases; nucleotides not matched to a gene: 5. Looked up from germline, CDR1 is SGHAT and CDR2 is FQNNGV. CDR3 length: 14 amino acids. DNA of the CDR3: TGTGCCAGCAGCGACTGGGGGGGTACAGATACGCAGTATTTT. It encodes CASSDWGGTDTQYF.